This is a list of T cell receptor beta chains from one sample in a study of metastatic and nonmetastatic thyroid tumors. TCRdb re-called the PCR reads through MiXCR. The table has about 21,000 clones, 37% seen once. The sample comprised tumor tissue. The receptor source for this set is a female donor with papillary thyroid cancer or a benign thyroid nodule (not recorded which). Some clones in this sample may be carry-over from other donors' samples. Both conserved end residues are part of each CDR3. Fields, in order: CDR3 DNA, CDR3 protein, clone size, V gene, D gene, J gene. D genes are given only for firm matches. The size entry is marked missing in some rows and otherwise reads once, few, many or a size class.

TGTGCCAGCAGCTTAGATTCAGGGTTCTACGAGCAGTACTTC	CASSLDSGFYEQYF	few	TRBV11-2	NA	TRBJ2-7
TGTGCCACCAGCAGAGAGACAGGAGCCCGGACCGAAGCTTTCTTT	CATSRETGARTEAFF	NA	TRBV15	NA	TRBJ1-1
TGTGCCAGCAGCAACGACCCCCATACGCAGTATTTT	CASSNDPHTQYF	few	TRBV7-3	NA	TRBJ2-3
TGTGCCAGCAGTTTAGGGTATGAGGCCACAGATACGCAGTATTTT	CASSLGYEATDTQYF	few	TRBV27	NA	TRBJ2-3
TGCAGTGCTAGTGGTGGAACCTCTGGAAACACCATATATTTT	CSASGGTSGNTIYF	few	TRBV20-1	NA	TRBJ1-3
TGTGCCAGCAGTCCCTCGACCTACGAGCAGTACTTC	CASSPSTYEQYF	few	TRBV12-3/TRBV12-4	NA	TRBJ2-7
TGTGCCTGGAGTGTAAATGTGGGGACCCTCTATGGCTACACCTTC	CAWSVNVGTLYGYTF	NA	TRBV30	NA	TRBJ1-2
TGTGCCAGCAGCGGGACAGGCCTTGAAGCTTTCTTT	CASSGTGLEAFF	few	TRBV7-9	TRBD1	TRBJ1-1
TGTGCCAGCAGCTCGACTAGCGAAAGCTCCTACAATGAGCAGTTCTTC	CASSSTSESSYNEQFF	few	TRBV11-2	TRBD2	TRBJ2-1
TGTGCCAGCAGTATACAGGGTGAAAAACTGTTTTTT	CASSIQGEKLFF	NA	TRBV6-5	NA	TRBJ1-4
TGTGCCAGCAGTTACGTACCTACGAGTCAGTACTTC	CASSYVPTSQYF	few	TRBV6-2/TRBV6-3	NA	TRBJ2-7
TGTGCCAGCACCGCCCGGCCGGGCTCTGGGGCCAACGTCCTGACTTTC	CASTARPGSGANVLTF	NA	TRBV6-1	NA	TRBJ2-6